This entry lists 2 T cell receptor beta chains sequenced from one sample in a study of T cell repertoires in cytomegalovirus infection (dated by TCRdb to the late 2010s). The treatment or condition label, read with the paper, signifies: in vitro stimulation with specific CMV peptide epitopes to enrich CMV-specific T cells. These receptors are not linked to any known antigen. Sequencer: Illumina HiSeq 1500. TCRdb cleaned the public reads at Q25 with fastp, built clones with MiXCR and kept in-frame beta chains. When rows share a CDR3 protein, they turn into one entry using the most common DNA and genes. Recorded for this sample are roughly 920,000 distinct CDR3 sequences; roughly 31% of them occurred a single time. The top ten clones comprise about 14% of the sample. This specimen consisted of cultured CD8+ T cells from PBMCs, obtained from culture after CMV antigen stimulation. These receptors were taken from a human donor in good health (CMV status not recorded). Some clones in this sample may be carry-over from other donors' samples.

J is TRBJ2-5 and V is TRBV12-3 or TRBV12-4; D may be TRBD2 (6 bases). The CDR3 totals 20 residues. V was cut by 4 bases and J by 4 bases, with 31 bases left in between. CDR3 in DNA: TGTGCCAGCAGTTGGGACGCTAAAGCGGAGGCGGGACTCCTTCTAGAGACCCAGTACTTC. It yields the protein CASSWDAKAEAGLLLETQYF.

Here the CDR3 reads CASRQPQGALETQYF. In nucleotides, the CDR3 is TGTGCCAGCAGACAACCACAGGGGGCTCTCGAGACCCAGTACTTC. This chain connects TRBV2 to TRBJ2-5; the match to TRBD1 covers 9 bases. This CDR3 contains 15 residues. Germline V gene lookup returns CDR1 SNHLY and CDR2 FYNNEI. After removal of 6 bases from V and 5 bases from J, the junction contained 10 bases not matched to a gene.